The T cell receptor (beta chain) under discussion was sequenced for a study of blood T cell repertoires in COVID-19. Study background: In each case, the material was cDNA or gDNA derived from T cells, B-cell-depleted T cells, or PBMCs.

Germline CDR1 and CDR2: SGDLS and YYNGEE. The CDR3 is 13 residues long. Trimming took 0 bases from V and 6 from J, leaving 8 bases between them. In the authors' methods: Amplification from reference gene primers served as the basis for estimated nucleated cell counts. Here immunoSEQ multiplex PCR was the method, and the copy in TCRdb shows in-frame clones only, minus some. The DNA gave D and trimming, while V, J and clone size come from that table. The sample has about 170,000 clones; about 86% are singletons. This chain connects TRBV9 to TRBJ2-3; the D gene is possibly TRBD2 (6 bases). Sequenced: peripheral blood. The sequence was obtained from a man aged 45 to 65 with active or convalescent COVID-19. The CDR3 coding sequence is TGTGCCAGCAGCGTAGCTGGAGGGGATACGCAGTATTTT. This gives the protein CASSVAGGDTQYF.